These 11 T cell receptor beta chains were sequenced from one sample in a study (dated by TCRdb to 2014 to 2015). Tregs were isolated as CD4+CD25+CD127-/low cells. Libraries were built with 5' RACE. Sequencing was carried out with an Illumina MiSeq. Starting from the raw public reads, TCRdb applied fastp trimming at Q25, assembled clones with MiXCR and retained in-frame beta chains. Records with the same CDR3 protein are collapsed into one entry carrying the most frequent genes and DNA. Here the sample has over 8,500 distinct CDR3 sequences; approximately 31% occur a single time. The leading ten clones occupy 5.6% of the sample. The source material was Tregs sorted from blood. These receptors were taken from a female donor with breast cancer.

V and J are TRBV28 and TRBJ2-2; a possible D gene is TRBD2 (6 bases). CDR1 is MDHEN, CDR2 SYDVKM, per germline. V shed 6 bases and J shed 2 bases, with 16 bases lying between them. This CDR3 has 16 amino acids. The CDR3 region is CASSHLGGSNTGELFF. The CDR3 nucleotides are TGTGCCAGCAGCCATTTGGGGGGAAGTAACACCGGGGAGCTGTTTTTT. Complete variable domain (other parts from reference TRBV28 and TRBJ2-2): DVKVTQSSRYLVKRTGEKVFLECVQDMDHENMFWYRQDPGLGLRLIYFSYDVKMKEKGDIPEGYSVSREKKERFSLILESASTNQTSMYLCASSHLGGSNTGELFFGEGSRLTVL.

This clonotype was observed a handful of times. This chain links TRBV12-5 with TRBJ2-2; TRBD2 matches at 8 bases. The CDR3 loop spans 15 amino acids. The ends lost 6 bases at V and 7 bases at J; junction bases unmatched: 10. Germline V lookup: CDR1 LGHNT, CDR2 FRNRAP. The CDR3 sequence: CASGLLSGSVGELFF. The CDR3 nucleotides are TGTGCTAGTGGCCTCTTGAGCGGGAGCGTCGGGGAGCTGTTTTTT. Supplemented by reference TRBV12-5 and TRBJ2-2, the full variable domain reads DARVTQTPRHKVTEMGQEVTMRCQPILGHNTVFWYRQTMMQGLELLAYFRNRAPLDDSGMPKDRFSAEMPDATLATLKIQPSEPRDSAVYFCASGLLSGSVGELFFGEGSRLTVL.

The chain links TRBV12-3 or TRBV12-4 to TRBJ2-7; tentatively, D is TRBD2 (6 bases). Trimming removed 3 bases at V and 2 bases at J, with 14 bases between. CDR3 size: 15 residues. CDR3 bases: TGTGCCAGCAGTTTTAGGGACTCCCGACCCTACGAGCAGTACGTC. Protein sequence: CASSFRDSRPYEQYV.

This clonotype occurred a few times. The chain has TRBV10-3 and TRBJ1-1; possibly TRBD1 for D (5 bases). This CDR3 comprises 15 residues. Germline-derived CDR1 and CDR2 are ENHRY and SYGVKD. The ends were cut back, 8 bases at V and 1 base at J, with 17 bases in the middle. The CDR3 region is CAIREEGVANTEAFF. DNA of the CDR3: TGTGCCATCCGAGAGGAAGGGGTGGCGAACACTGAAGCTTTCTTT.

This rearrangement joins TRBV18 to TRBJ2-1; TRBD2 matches 11 bases. CDR3 length: 19 residues. Trimming cost V 0 bases and J 0 bases; bases outside gene matches: 7. The germline V gene encodes CDR1 KGHSH and CDR2 LQKENI. The CDR3, as DNA: TGTGCCAGCTCACCACCGATGACTAGCGGGAAAGGCTCCTACAATGAGCAGTTCTTC. It specifies CASSPPMTSGKGSYNEQFF.

This clonotype rates as medium-sized. The chain couples TRBV3-1 to TRBJ2-1; the match to TRBD2 covers 7 bases. The CDR3 contains 17 residues. The germline gives CDR1 LGHDT, CDR2 YNNKEL (reference sequence). The V and J ends lost 5 bases and 4 bases, in that order; junction bases with no gene match: 14. In DNA form, the CDR3 reads TGTGCCAGCAGCGGGGGTGGGCGGCGGGAGCTGTACAATGAGCAGTTCTTC. Amino acids: CASSGGGRRELYNEQFF.

The chain combines TRBV3-1 with TRBJ1-1; the match to TRBD1 covers 8 bases. Germline assignment: CDR1 LGHDT and CDR2 YNNKEL (reference sequence). This CDR3 region has 15 residues. Germline trimming cut 1 base from V and 3 bases from J; bases unmatched to any gene: 4. The CDR3 loop reads CASSQGTGSYTEAFF. CDR3 in DNA: TGTGCCAGCAGCCAAGGGACAGGGTCTTACACTGAAGCTTTCTTT.

The J gene is TRBJ2-1, the V gene TRBV7-2; 10 positions match TRBD2. The CDR3 covers 15 residues. V was clipped by 3 bases and J by 3 bases; unmatched bases: 2. The germline V gene has CDR1 SGHTA and CDR2 FQGNSA. The CDR3 reads CASSFVAGGYNEQFF. In nucleotides, the CDR3 is TGTGCCAGCAGCTTCGTAGCGGGAGGCTACAATGAGCAGTTCTTC.

The chain is built from TRBV10-3 and TRBJ2-1; 8 bases match TRBD2. The V and J ends lost 8 bases and 8 bases, in that order; junction bases with no gene match: 8. CDR1 is ENHRY and CDR2 is SYGVKD in the germline V gene. There are 13 residues in the CDR3. The CDR3 here is CAIQAGASDEQFF. The CDR3 DNA follows: TGTGCCATCCAAGCGGGAGCATCTGATGAGCAGTTCTTC.

Points on this clonotype: The junction shows a germline mismatch at one end, possibly a read error. The genes are TRBV4-2 and TRBJ2-2, with D possibly TRBD1 on 6 matching bases. This CDR3 has 15 amino acids. Germline CDR1 LGHNA, CDR2 YNFKEQ. In nucleotides, the CDR3 is TGTGCCGGCAGCCGGGACACTGCGAACACCGGGGAGCTGTTTTTT. Protein: CAGSRDTANTGELFF.

This clonotype was detected only a few times. The chain combines TRBV30 with TRBJ1-6; D is ambiguous. Trimming shortened V by 0 bases and J by 6 bases, and 3 bases separated the two germline ends. Germline CDR1 reads GTSNPN; CDR2 reads SVGIG (reference sequence). The CDR3 has 12 residues. CDR3 amino acids: CAWSVPNSPLHF. CDR3 DNA: TGTGCCTGGAGTGTGCCTAATTCACCCCTCCACTTT.